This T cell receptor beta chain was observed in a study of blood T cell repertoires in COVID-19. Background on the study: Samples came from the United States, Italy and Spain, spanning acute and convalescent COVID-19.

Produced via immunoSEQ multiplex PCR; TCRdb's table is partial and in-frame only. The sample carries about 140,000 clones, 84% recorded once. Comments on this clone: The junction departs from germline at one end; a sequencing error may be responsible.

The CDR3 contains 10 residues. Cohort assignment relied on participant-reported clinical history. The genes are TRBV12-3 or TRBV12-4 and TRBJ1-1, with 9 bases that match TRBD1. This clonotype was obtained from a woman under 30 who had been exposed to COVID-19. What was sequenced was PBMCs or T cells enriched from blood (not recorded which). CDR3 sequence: CASSRTGAVF. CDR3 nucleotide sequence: TGTGCCAGCAGCCGGACAGGGGCTGTCTTT.